Presented here are 3 T cell receptor beta chains from one specimen sequenced in a study of blood T cell repertoires in COVID-19. The data were produced by immunoSEQ multiplex PCR, yet TCRdb's version contains in-frame clones alone and is incomplete. The sample holds around 120,000 clones, 88% seen once. The sequenced sample was peripheral blood. Receptors originate from a human donor in a cohort sampled during active COVID-19.

The rearrangement links TRBV6-6 to TRBJ2-7, with a tentative D call TRBD1 (6 bases). The V end was cut by 7 bases, the J end by 5 bases, with 18 bases between. Germline values: CDR1 MNHNY, CDR2 SVGAGI (reference sequence). The CDR3 covers 14 residues. In nucleotides, the CDR3 is TGTGCCAGCACTGATACAGGGTCGAAGGACGAGCAGTACTTC. Translated, it gives CASTDTGSKDEQYF.

This rearrangement joins TRBV5-1 to TRBJ2-2; 8 bases are shared with TRBD2. The trim removed 7 bases at V and 9 bases at J, leaving 14 bases unmatched. CDR3 length: 15 residues. Per the germline V gene, CDR1 is SGHRS and CDR2 is YFSETQ. CDR3 region: CASATDGGAIRELFF. The DNA of the CDR3 is TGCGCCAGCGCGACCGACGGGGGGGCCATCAGGGAGCTGTTTTTT.

V usage is TRBV25-1 and J usage is TRBJ1-5, with 10 bases that match TRBD1. The CDR3 length is 15 residues. The J segment lost 3 bases and the V segment lost 6 bases, leaving 5 bases of the junction unmatched. The germline CDR1 and CDR2 sequences are MGHDK and SYGVNS. The CDR3 loop reads CASSPGTGVNQPQHF. The CDR3, as DNA: TGTGCCAGCAGCCCCGGGACAGGGGTCAATCAGCCCCAGCATTTT.